These 3 T cell receptor beta chains share one sample of origin, sequenced in a study of CD8+ T cells in alopecia areata. Extraction of RNA preceded its reverse transcription into cDNA, which served as the sequencing template. The protocol was immunoSEQ multiplex PCR, while the TCRdb copy is restricted to in-frame clones and leaves out a portion. Of 200,000 to 250,000 clones in the sample, more than 50% were seen once. The sequenced material came from CD8+ T cells sorted from blood. These receptors were collected from a human donor in good health.

This rearrangement joins TRBV11-2 to TRBJ2-7, with D perhaps TRBD1 (5 bases). The CDR3 totals 14 residues. Trimming took 5 bases from V and 0 from J, leaving 11 bases between them. The germline V gene has CDR1 SGHAT and CDR2 FQNNGV. The CDR3 spells CASSLETASYEQYF. The DNA for the CDR3 is TGTGCCAGCAGCCTTGAGACAGCCTCCTACGAGCAGTACTTC.

V gene TRBV7-9 combines with J gene TRBJ2-3; 8 bases match TRBD2. CDR3 length: 16 amino acids. Germline CDR1 and CDR2: SEHNR and FQNEAQ (reference sequence). V was pared by 5 bases and J by 5 bases, with 12 bases of the junction left unmatched. This CDR3 is CASSPLRGGLQDTQYF. As DNA, the CDR3 is TGTGCCAGCAGCCCCCTCCGGGGGGGCCTTCAAGATACGCAGTATTTT.

The gene calls are TRBV29-1 and TRBJ1-2; 7 bases map to TRBD1. This CDR3 is built from 12 residues. The V and J ends lost 2 bases and 6 bases, in that order; junction bases with no gene match: 3. Germline V lookup: CDR1 SQVTM, CDR2 ANQGSEA. This CDR3 is CSVETGDDGYTF. DNA for the CDR3: TGCAGCGTTGAAACAGGGGATGATGGCTACACCTTC.